This TCR beta chain derives from a study of blood T cell repertoires in COVID-19. The table lists this clone with many counts. In the authors' workflow: Reference gene primers were amplified, and this amplification served to estimate nucleated cell counts. Produced via immunoSEQ multiplex PCR; TCRdb's table is partial and in-frame only. V, J and clone size were drawn from that table, and D and trimming were deduced from the DNA. The sample gives under 200,000 clones, 77% of which show up once; about 3% is in the top ten. In germline, CDR1 is MNHEY, CDR2 SVGAGI. There are 15 residues in the CDR3. Losses at the gene ends were 4 bases for V and 4 bases for J; bases not matched to a gene: 9.

The sequencing input was peripheral blood. The clonotype originates from a man between 65 and 85 years old with acute or convalescent COVID-19. This sequence joins TRBV6-5 and TRBJ1-1; TRBD1 matches 7 bases. The CDR3 nucleotides are TGTGCCAGCAGTTTACTCGACAGGGTGAGCACTGAAGCTTTCTTT. Its translation: CASSLLDRVSTEAFF.